The 18 T cell receptor beta chains presented below share a single source sample, sequenced in a study of cytomegalovirus exposure and HLA in healthy donors. The PCR used 60 Vbeta and 13 Jbeta primers. Here immunoSEQ multiplex PCR was the method, and the copy in TCRdb shows in-frame clones only, minus some. Found here are around 150,000 clones, about two thirds of them singletons; the top ten hold under 3.5%. Sequenced material: PBMCs. These receptors all come from a woman in her 30s in good health and CMV-seronegative.

The chain carries TRBV5-4 and TRBJ2-1; 16 bases are shared with TRBD2. V shed 4 bases and J 0 bases; nucleotides not matched to a gene: 4. The CDR3 is made up of 18 amino acids. Germline CDR1 and CDR2: SGHNT and YYREEE (reference sequence). As DNA, the CDR3 is TGTGCCAGCAGCCAGGGACTAGCGGGGGGGCCCTCCTACAATGAGCAGTTCTTC. Translating gives CASSQGLAGGPSYNEQFF. Using reference TRBV5-4 and TRBJ2-1 for the parts outside the CDR3, the full variable domain is ETGVTQSPTHLIKTRGQQVTLRCSSQSGHNTVSWYQQALGQGPQFIFQYYREEENGRGNFPPRFSGLQFPNYSSELNVNALELDDSALYLCASSQGLAGGPSYNEQFFGPGTRLTVL.

The CDR3 sequence: CASSFGVSYEQYF. Written as DNA, the CDR3 is TGTGCCAGCAGTTTTGGAGTCTCCTACGAGCAGTACTTC. The chain carries TRBV27 and TRBJ2-7, with unresolved D. V was shortened by 3 bases and J by 0 bases, with 6 bases between the two germline ends. The CDR3 has 13 amino acids. Per the germline V gene, CDR1 is MNHEY and CDR2 is SMNVEV (reference sequence).

The chain is built from TRBV19 and TRBJ2-2; D is unresolved. The CDR3 is made up of 17 amino acids. Germline assignment: CDR1 LNHDA and CDR2 SQIVND (reference sequence). V was pared by 1 base and J by 0 bases, with 12 bases between. CDR3 sequence reads: CASSIGALFANTGELFF. CDR3 bases: TGTGCCAGTAGTATAGGCGCCCTATTCGCGAACACCGGGGAGCTGTTTTTT.

The chain combines TRBV6-5 with TRBJ1-5; 10 bases map to TRBD1. Germline loops: CDR1 MNHEY, CDR2 SVGAGI. Trimming cost V 6 bases and J 3 bases; bases outside gene matches: 5. This CDR3 comprises 15 residues. CDR3 nucleotide sequence: TGTGCCAGCAGGCTGACAGGGGGCACCAATCAGCCCCAGCATTTT. Protein sequence: CASRLTGGTNQPQHF.

This clone appeared a few times. The rearrangement links TRBV4-2 to TRBJ1-5; 7 bases are shared with TRBD1. Trimming took 0 bases from V and 4 from J; bases not matched to a gene: 3. CDR3 length: 15 residues. Germline CDR1 reads LGHNA; CDR2 reads YNFKEQ. This chain's CDR3 is CASSQDLTGNQPQHF. The DNA for the CDR3 is TGTGCCAGCAGCCAAGATCTGACAGGGAATCAGCCCCAGCATTTT.

This rearrangement joins TRBV5-4 to TRBJ2-1; 13 nucleotides match TRBD2. The V segment lost 4 bases and the J segment 7 bases; nucleotides outside the gene matches: 5. The CDR3 runs to 15 residues. Germline V gene data show CDR1 as SGHNT and CDR2 as YYREEE (reference sequence). The CDR3 loop is CASSPLAGGSNEQFF. For the CDR3, the DNA is TGTGCCAGCAGCCCACTAGCGGGGGGGTCTAATGAGCAGTTCTTC.

The chain links TRBV2 to TRBJ2-7; 7 nucleotides line up with TRBD1. The CDR3 consists of 15 residues. After removal of 7 bases from V and 4 bases from J, the junction contained 13 bases not matched to a gene. Per the germline V gene, CDR1 is SNHLY and CDR2 is FYNNEI. The CDR3 region has the DNA TGTGCCAGCAAACAGGGGACCCGGGGCTTTTACGAGCAGTACTTC. Amino acid sequence: CASKQGTRGFYEQYF.

V gene TRBV7-2 combines with J gene TRBJ2-5; D ambiguous. Per germline, CDR1 SGHTA and CDR2 FQGNSA. The CDR3 contains 14 residues. V shed 0 bases and J shed 5 bases, with 10 bases lying between them. The CDR3 sequence: CASSLALQMETQYF. DNA for the CDR3: TGTGCCAGCAGCTTAGCGCTACAGATGGAGACCCAGTACTTC.

The chain uses TRBV7-2 and TRBJ2-5; D perhaps matches TRBD1 (6 bases). The J call is in doubt because the DNA end fits TRBJ2-7 better. Germline CDR1 is SGHTA and CDR2 is FQGNSA. This CDR3 has 15 residues. CDR3 in DNA: TGTGCCAGCAGCTTAGGGGGCAGGGGCTCCTACGAGCAGTACTTC. As protein: CASSLGGRGSYEQYF.

This clone was found a few times. The gene calls are TRBV10-3 and TRBJ1-1; TRBD1 matches at 9 bases. Germline values: CDR1 ENHRY, CDR2 SYGVKD. This CDR3 contains 16 residues. The trim removed 6 bases at V and 1 base at J, leaving 9 bases unmatched. The CDR3 spells CAISEPDRGGNTEAFF. CDR3 DNA: TGTGCCATCAGCGAACCGGACAGGGGAGGGAACACTGAAGCTTTCTTT.

This chain connects TRBV4-1 to TRBJ1-2; D possibly corresponds to TRBD1 (5 bases). CDR3 length equals 16 residues. Germline V lookup: CDR1 MGHRA, CDR2 YSYEKL. V lost 2 bases, J lost 2 bases, and 15 bases lay in between. CDR3 sequence (DNA): TGCGCCAGCAGCCAACCCCTCGCAGGGAGGAACTATGGCTACACCTTC. It yields the protein CASSQPLAGRNYGYTF.

This clone was seen more than once but under ten times. The chain uses TRBV2 and TRBJ2-1; 9 bases match TRBD1. Germline trimming cut 5 bases from V and 8 bases from J; bases unmatched to any gene: 13. The V gene's germline CDR1 is SNHLY and CDR2 FYNNEI. The CDR3 consists of 16 residues. The DNA of the CDR3 is TGTGCCAGCAGTCCGTTTGGGACAGGGAAGGTGGATGAGCAGTTCTTC. Its translation is CASSPFGTGKVDEQFF. The full variable domain, completed using reference TRBV2 and TRBJ2-1, is EPEVTQTPSHQVTQMGQEVILRCVPISNHLYFYWYRQILGQKVEFLVSFYNNEISEKSEIFDDQFSVERPDGSNFTLKIRSTKLEDSAMYFCASSPFGTGKVDEQFFGPGTRLTVL.

The chain employs TRBV27 and TRBJ1-4; D might be TRBD1 (6 bases). CDR3 length: 15 amino acids. The ends were cut back, 0 bases at V and 10 bases at J, with 15 bases in the middle. Looked up from germline, CDR1 is MNHEY and CDR2 is SMNVEV (reference sequence). The CDR3 DNA is TGTGCCAGCAGTTTATCAAATCCAGGGGTGGGAAAACTGTTTTTT. Protein product: CASSLSNPGVGKLFF. Full variable domain (outside the CDR3, taken from reference TRBV27 and TRBJ1-4): EAQVTQNPRYLITVTGKKLTVTCSQNMNHEYMSWYRQDPGLGLRQIYYSMNVEVTDKGDVPEGYKVSRKEKRNFPLILESPSPNQTSLYFCASSLSNPGVGKLFFGSGTQLSVL.

The count of this clone is one. The chain recombines TRBV29-1 with TRBJ1-1; D possibly corresponds to TRBD1 (5 bases). Germline V CDR1 and CDR2: SQVTM, ANQGSEA. The CDR3 has 13 amino acids. Trimming left V 6 bases short and J 0 bases short, with 11 bases between. This chain's CDR3 is CSVAGRLNTEAFF. The CDR3 DNA reads as TGCAGCGTCGCGGGACGCCTGAACACTGAAGCTTTCTTT.

As to this clone: This sample also contains other DNA sequences that code for the same CDR3. This chain connects TRBV4-2 to TRBJ1-1; a weak D match, TRBD1 (5 bases). Looked up from germline, CDR1 is LGHNA and CDR2 is YNFKEQ. This CDR3 is 14 amino acids long. V lost 1 base, J lost 5 bases, and 11 bases lay in between. CDR3 in amino acids: CASSQGQGGTEAFF. CDR3 nucleotides: TGTGCCAGCAGCCAAGGGCAGGGTGGGACTGAAGCTTTCTTT.

This clone has a single count. The CDR3 nucleotides are TGTGCCAGCAGCCAGCTGATCGGACAGGCCTACAATGAGCAGTTCTTC. It translates to CASSQLIGQAYNEQFF. This rearrangement joins TRBV7-8 to TRBJ2-1; 7 bases match TRBD1. This CDR3 is 16 amino acids long. Germline values: CDR1 SGHVS, CDR2 FQNEAQ. V shed 5 bases and J 2 bases; nucleotides not matched to a gene: 9.

This clone was found a few times. The chain joins TRBV5-1 to TRBJ2-1, with a tentative D call TRBD2 (6 bases). V was pared by 5 bases and J by 0 bases, with 12 bases between. Germline CDR1 reads SGHRS; CDR2 reads YFSETQ. The CDR3 sequence is 15 residues long. The CDR3 bases are TGCGCCAGCAGTTATACTAGCCGCTCCTACAATGAGCAGTTCTTC. Translation gives CASSYTSRSYNEQFF.

The rearrangement links TRBV4-1 to TRBJ2-1; D not certain. This CDR3 has 14 residues. Trimming cost V 0 bases and J 11 bases, with 14 bases left between them. Germline CDR1 reads MGHRA; CDR2 reads YSYEKL. The CDR3 DNA follows: TGCGCCAGCAGCCAAGATGGCCCCGGGTGGAAGCAGTTCTTC. Residues: CASSQDGPGWKQFF.